This entry lists 16 T cell receptor beta chains sequenced from one sample in a study of T cell responses to AZD1222 COVID-19 vaccine. Profiling relied on immunoSEQ multiplex PCR, and the TCRdb table lists in-frame clones only, not all of them. Of tens of thousands of clones in the sample, approximately 83% were seen once. Sequenced material: peripheral blood, taken on day 0 of AZD1222 vaccination. These receptors came from an adult in good health.

The chain employs TRBV6-5 and TRBJ2-5; D possibly uses TRBD1 or TRBD2 (5 bases each). This CDR3 is 13 amino acids long. Germline V CDR1 and CDR2: MNHEY, SVGAGI. Between the trimmed V and J ends, which lost 5 bases and 3 bases, there was a span of 10 bases. In DNA, the CDR3 is TGTGCCAGCAGTCCCGGGACGGAAGAGACCCAGTACTTC. This gives the protein CASSPGTEETQYF.

V is TRBV5-1 and J is TRBJ2-2; 10 bases are a match to TRBD1. The V segment lost 4 bases and the J segment 7 bases; nucleotides outside the gene matches: 7. In germline, CDR1 is SGHRS, CDR2 YFSETQ. CDR3 length: 15 residues. As DNA, the CDR3 is TGCGCCAGCAGCCGGACAGGGGGGCGCGGCGGGGAGCTGTTTTTT. Amino acid sequence: CASSRTGGRGGELFF. Full variable domain (rest looked up from reference TRBV5-1 and TRBJ2-2): KAGVTQTPRYLIKTRGQQVTLSCSPISGHRSVSWYQQTPGQGLQFLFEYFSETQRNKGNFPGRFSGRQFSNSRSEMNVSTLELGDSALYLCASSRTGGRGGELFFGEGSRLTVL.

The chain is built from TRBV24-1 and TRBJ1-2, with 12 bases matching TRBD1. CDR1 is KGHDR, CDR2 SFDVKD, per germline. The CDR3 has 17 residues. Unmatched junction bases numbered 11, after V lost 3 bases and J lost 7 bases. The CDR3 loop reads CATSDPSGTGGLGGYTF. CDR3 bases: TGTGCCACCAGTGATCCGTCCGGGACAGGGGGCCTAGGTGGCTACACCTTC.

This clone was recorded only once. The rearrangement uses TRBV19 and TRBJ2-7; 8 bases agree with TRBD1. CDR1 is LNHDA and CDR2 is SQIVND in the germline V gene (reference sequence). After removal of 4 bases from V and 1 base from J, the junction contained 6 bases not matched to a gene. This CDR3 is 15 amino acids long. CDR3 bases: TGTGCCAGTAGTACGGGACAGGCATTTTCCTACGAGCAGTACTTC. It is translated as CASSTGQAFSYEQYF.

The rearrangement uses TRBV7-6 and TRBJ1-1; the D gene is possibly TRBD1 (6 bases). The germline V and J ends were trimmed by 5 bases and 1 base, with 14 bases remaining between them. The length of the CDR3 is 15 residues. Germline CDR1 SGHVS, CDR2 FNYEAQ. This CDR3 is CASSDSQGPNTEAFF. CDR3 nucleotide sequence: TGTGCCAGCAGCGACTCGCAGGGGCCGAACACTGAAGCTTTCTTT. Combining the CDR3 with reference TRBV7-6 and TRBJ1-1 gives the whole variable domain GAGVSQSPRYKVTKRGQDVALRCDPISGHVSLYWYRQALGQGPEFLTYFNYEAQQDKSGLPNDRFSAERPEGSISTLTIQRTEQRDSAMYRCASSDSQGPNTEAFFGQGTRLTVV.

The chain carries TRBV6-4 and TRBJ1-1; the D is unclear. Trimming pared 5 bases from V and 1 base from J, leaving 8 bases between. The V gene's germline CDR1 is MRHNA and CDR2 SNTAGT. The length of the CDR3 is 13 residues. The CDR3: CASSNEENTEAFF. The DNA of the CDR3 is TGTGCCAGCAGTAATGAGGAGAACACTGAAGCTTTCTTT.

As DNA, the CDR3 is TGTGCCAGCAGATTCGACTACAGGGAAGGCAGCGGCTACACCTTC. Translation gives CASRFDYREGSGYTF. This chain uses TRBV5-4 with TRBJ1-2, with a weak D call TRBD1 (6 bases). There are 15 residues in the CDR3. V was cut by 5 bases and J by 8 bases, with 22 bases left in between. From germline, CDR1 is SGHNT and CDR2 YYREEE (reference sequence).

This chain joins TRBV2 and TRBJ1-2; unclear D gene. From germline, CDR1 is SNHLY and CDR2 FYNNEI. CDR3 size: 11 residues. V was clipped by 2 bases and J by 8 bases, with 6 bases between them. The CDR3 sequence: CASSEHVGYTF. CDR3 sequence (DNA): TGTGCCAGCAGTGAACACGTCGGCTACACCTTC.

This chain links TRBV19 with TRBJ1-5; no clear D gene. The germline V gene encodes CDR1 LNHDA and CDR2 SQIVND (reference sequence). The CDR3 spans 14 residues. V was trimmed by 1 base and J by 4 bases, leaving 8 bases between them. The CDR3 nucleotides are TGTGCCAGTAGTATAGTGTCGGGAAATCAGCCCCAGCATTTT. Residues: CASSIVSGNQPQHF.

The chain carries TRBV19 and TRBJ2-3; D call uncertain. Germline CDR1 LNHDA, CDR2 SQIVND (reference sequence). The V end lost 3 bases, the J end lost 4 bases, and 8 bases lay between the germline ends. CDR3 length: 13 residues. Here the CDR3 reads CASSMGRSDTQYF. The CDR3 bases are TGTGCCAGTAGTATGGGCAGATCAGATACGCAGTATTTT.

The chain employs TRBV7-3 and TRBJ1-6; D possibly corresponds to TRBD1 (5 bases). This CDR3 has 16 amino acids. The germline CDR1 and CDR2 sequences are SGHTA and FQGTGA. Trimming removed 0 bases from V and 11 bases from J, with 17 bases in between. CDR3 amino acids: CASSLTGAGRAAPLHF. CDR3 coding DNA: TGTGCCAGCAGCTTAACCGGGGCAGGTCGAGCCGCACCCCTCCACTTT.

The V and J genes are TRBV18 and TRBJ2-6, with a tentative D call TRBD1 (6 bases). This CDR3 has 17 residues. V was cut by 2 bases and J by 1 base, with 12 bases left in between. Germline V gene sequence: CDR1 KGHSH, CDR2 LQKENI. CDR3 sequence (DNA): TGTGCCAGCTCACCATTTACAGGGCGGTCTGGGGCCAACGTCCTGACTTTC. Residues: CASSPFTGRSGANVLTF.

This clone was counted once. J is TRBJ1-6 and V is TRBV27, with 8 bases that match TRBD1. The CDR3 covers 14 residues. V was clipped by 1 base and J by 11 bases; unmatched bases: 4. The germline gives CDR1 MNHEY, CDR2 SMNVEV (reference sequence). In DNA, the CDR3 is TGTGCCAGCAGTTTATACAGGGGGGTAACACCCCTCCACTTT. Its protein is CASSLYRGVTPLHF.

The chain recombines TRBV5-1 with TRBJ1-2, with a tentative D call TRBD1 (5 bases). Trimming took 4 bases from V and 9 from J, leaving 10 bases between them. The CDR3 has 11 amino acids. The germline CDR1 and CDR2 sequences are SGHRS and YFSETQ. The CDR3: CASSNRQSYTF. CDR3 nucleotides: TGCGCCAGCAGCAACCGACAGAGCTACACCTTC.

The chain couples TRBV7-9 to TRBJ1-2; 10 bases fit TRBD1. The CDR3 length is 16 residues. Germline CDR1 and CDR2: SEHNR and FQNEAQ (reference sequence). V was clipped by 4 bases and J by 0 bases; unmatched bases: 5. DNA for the CDR3: TGTGCCAGCAGCTCCGGGACAGGGGTAGCTAACTATGGCTACACCTTC. Its protein is CASSSGTGVANYGYTF.

The chain employs TRBV9 and TRBJ2-2; tentative D call: TRBD2 (6 bases). V gave up 3 bases and J gave up 1 base, with 7 bases separating them. The CDR3 is 14 residues long. From germline, CDR1 is SGDLS and CDR2 YYNGEE. CDR3: CASSGSGNTGELFF. The CDR3 region has the DNA TGTGCCAGCAGCGGTAGCGGGAACACCGGGGAGCTGTTTTTT.